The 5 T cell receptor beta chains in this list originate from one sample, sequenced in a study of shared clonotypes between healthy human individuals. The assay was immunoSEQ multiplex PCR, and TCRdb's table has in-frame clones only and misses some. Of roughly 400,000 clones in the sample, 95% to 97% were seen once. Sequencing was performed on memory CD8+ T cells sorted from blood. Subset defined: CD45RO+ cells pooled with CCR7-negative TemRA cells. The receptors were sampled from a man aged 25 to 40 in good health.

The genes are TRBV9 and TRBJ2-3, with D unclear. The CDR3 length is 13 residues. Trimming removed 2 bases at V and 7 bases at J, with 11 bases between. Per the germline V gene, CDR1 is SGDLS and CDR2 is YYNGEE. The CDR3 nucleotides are TGTGCCAGCAGCGTGGGCCGTGGATATACGCAGTATTTT. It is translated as CASSVGRGYTQYF.

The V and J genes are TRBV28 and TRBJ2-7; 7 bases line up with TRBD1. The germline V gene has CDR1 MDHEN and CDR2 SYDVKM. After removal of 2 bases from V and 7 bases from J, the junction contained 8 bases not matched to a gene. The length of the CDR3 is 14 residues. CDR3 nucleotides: TGTGCCAGCAGTTTAGTCGAGGGGGCGCGAGAGCAGTACTTC. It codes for CASSLVEGAREQYF.

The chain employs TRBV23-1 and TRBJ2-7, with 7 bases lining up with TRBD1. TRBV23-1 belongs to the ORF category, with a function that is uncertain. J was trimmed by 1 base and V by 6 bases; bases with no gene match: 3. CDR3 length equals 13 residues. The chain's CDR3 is CASRLQGSYEQYF. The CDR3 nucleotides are TGCGCCAGCAGACTACAGGGGTCCTACGAGCAGTACTTC.

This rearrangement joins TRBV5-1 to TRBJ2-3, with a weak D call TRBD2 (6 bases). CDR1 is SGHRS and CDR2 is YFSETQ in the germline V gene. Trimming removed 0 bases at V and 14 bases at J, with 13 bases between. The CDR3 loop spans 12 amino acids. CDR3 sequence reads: CASSLAGVVRYF. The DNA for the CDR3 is TGCGCCAGCAGCTTGGCGGGAGTAGTGAGGTATTTT.

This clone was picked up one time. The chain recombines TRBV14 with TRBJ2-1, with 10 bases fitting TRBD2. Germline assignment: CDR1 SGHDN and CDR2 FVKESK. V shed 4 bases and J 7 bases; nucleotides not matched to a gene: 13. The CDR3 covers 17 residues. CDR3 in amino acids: CASSRASGRRVWNEQFF. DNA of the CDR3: TGTGCCAGCAGCCGAGCTAGCGGGAGACGTGTATGGAATGAGCAGTTCTTC.